The source of this T cell receptor (beta chain) is a study of T cells after posttransplantation cyclophosphamide. Regarding the study as a whole: Donor-recipient repertoire similarity was low at 1-2 months, rising over year one.

This table comes from immunoSEQ multiplex PCR, and its TCRdb copy is limited to in-frame clones, with some not included. The sample yields roughly 6,700 clones, around four fifths seen once. As to this clone: Its target is unknown.

Treatment was busulfan-fludarabine conditioning, a marrow graft, and cyclophosphamide on days +3 and +4. The CDR3 is 15 residues long. V was clipped by 1 base and J by 9 bases; unmatched bases: 4. Germline lookup yields CDR1 KGHSH and CDR2 LQKENI. This receptor was identified in a female patient between 50 and 59 years old who received an allogeneic stem cell transplant from a related donor, was CMV-positive, and had no GVHD. The graft donor may account for some of the T cells. The sample was CD8+ T cells sorted from PBMCs, taken 1404 days after allogeneic stem cell transplant with posttransplant cyclophosphamide. The rearrangement uses TRBV18 and TRBJ2-1, with 12 bases aligning to TRBD2. The CDR3 sequence: CASSPRPSGRGEQFF. CDR3 sequence (DNA): TGTGCCAGCTCACCACGGCCTAGCGGGAGGGGTGAGCAGTTCTTC.